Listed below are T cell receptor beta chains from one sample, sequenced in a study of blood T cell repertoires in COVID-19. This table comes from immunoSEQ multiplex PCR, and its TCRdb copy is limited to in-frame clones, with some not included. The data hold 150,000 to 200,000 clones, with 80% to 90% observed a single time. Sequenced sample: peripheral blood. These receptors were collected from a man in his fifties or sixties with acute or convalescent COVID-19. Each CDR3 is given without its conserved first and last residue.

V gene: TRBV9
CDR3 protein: ASSPRWTGKETQY

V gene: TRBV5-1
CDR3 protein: ASSLTGGDSPLH

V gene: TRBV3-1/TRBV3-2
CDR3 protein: ASSRITLRNTGELF

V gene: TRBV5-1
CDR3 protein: ASSRDSPTYEQY

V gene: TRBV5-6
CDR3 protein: ASSTYRTGRGDTQY

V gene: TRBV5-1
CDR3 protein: ASSSRLAGHTQY

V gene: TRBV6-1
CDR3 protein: ASSEDTYYGYT

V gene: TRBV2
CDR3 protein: ASTTVHTGELF

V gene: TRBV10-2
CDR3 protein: ASKSGQGGYQETQY

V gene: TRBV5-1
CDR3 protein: ASSFRGVSAETQY

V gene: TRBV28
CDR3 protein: ASTPGDDRDEAF

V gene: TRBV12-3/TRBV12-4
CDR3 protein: ASRTNSYGYT

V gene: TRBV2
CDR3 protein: ASSEQAYT

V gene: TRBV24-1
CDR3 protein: ATSAGWDYGYT

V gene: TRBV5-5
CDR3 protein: ASSLSGQGQREQY

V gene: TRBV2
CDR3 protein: ASSDGGTGYGYT

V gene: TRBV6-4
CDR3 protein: ASSASSGSGNEQF

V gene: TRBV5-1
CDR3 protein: ASSLAGGPGTGELF

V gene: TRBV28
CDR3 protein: ASLRDRVDEQY

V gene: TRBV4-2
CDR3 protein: ASSQDFTPYNEQF

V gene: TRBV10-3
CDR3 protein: AISEAGNIEKLF

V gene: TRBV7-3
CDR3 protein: ASSRSGGHTEAF

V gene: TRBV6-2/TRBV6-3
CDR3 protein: ASSPLAGGPFKNEQF

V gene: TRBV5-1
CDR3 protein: ASRGSASGSDVAKNIQY

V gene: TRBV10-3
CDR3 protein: AISERLAVNTGELF

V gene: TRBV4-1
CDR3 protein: ASSPGRAGETQY

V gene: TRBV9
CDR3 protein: ASTTGTGVNEQF